The clone carrying this T cell receptor beta chain has just a few counts. This sample was taken from a study of OX40 agonist ivuxolimab in advanced cancers. Measured with immunoSEQ multiplex PCR; TCRdb has only the in-frame clones, and not every one. The sample includes over 80,000 clones, 70% to 90% seen only once; the top ten take roughly 0.8%. Germline V gene lookup returns CDR1 SGHRS and CDR2 YFSETQ. Trimming cost V 1 base and J 4 bases, with 17 bases left between them. This CDR3 contains 17 residues. V usage is TRBV5-1 and J usage is TRBJ1-4; D gene ambiguous. The origin of this receptor is an adult with an advanced solid tumor such as melanoma, head and neck, liver or kidney cancer. This specimen consisted of CD4+ or CD8+ T cells sorted from blood, obtained in a trial of the OX40 agonist ivuxolimab. The CDR3 sequence is CASSLRPSRGNNEKLFF. CDR3 bases: TGCGCCAGCAGCTTGCGGCCGAGTCGAGGGAATAATGAAAAACTGTTTTTT.